This is a list of T cell receptor beta chains from one sample in a study of T cell responses to AZD1222 COVID-19 vaccine. Only in-frame clones appear in the TCRdb table, and some are missing; sequencing was by immunoSEQ multiplex PCR. Here the sample spans approximately 200,000 clones, over 70% being singletons. Sequenced material: peripheral blood, taken on day 0 of MenACWY control vaccination. The receptors derive from an adult in good health. The CDR3 runs from the conserved cysteine through the conserved F or W.

V	J	CDR3
TRBV24-1	TRBJ2-3	CATSDSGLAGFTDTQYF
TRBV7-6	TRBJ2-7	CASTLSGDRGSYEQYF
TRBV4-3	TRBJ1-4	CASSQNSGTGNEKLFF
TRBV30	TRBJ2-1	CAWGSGAGYNEQFF
TRBV6-5	TRBJ2-1	CASSSEAGTTYNEQFF
TRBV21-1	TRBJ2-1	CASSKALSGLADYNEQFF
TRBV6-2/TRBV6-3	TRBJ1-6	CASSYPPDRGRNSPLHF
TRBV4-3	TRBJ2-3	CASSQGSDTQYF
TRBV9	TRBJ1-5	CASSVGSGEPQHF
TRBV30	TRBJ2-7	CAWGRDSLYEQYF
TRBV13	TRBJ2-5	CASSWKGRGETQYF
TRBV5-1	TRBJ2-7	CASSSDSYEQYF
TRBV30	TRBJ1-5	CAWSVGPWPNQPQHF
TRBV18	TRBJ1-5	CASSPQGGQGFHQPQHF
TRBV11-2	TRBJ1-1	CASSPTRGGTAEAFF
TRBV28	TRBJ2-1	CASSFASTSNEQFF
TRBV7-9	TRBJ2-7	CASSLSAGDEQYF
TRBV5-1	TRBJ2-1	CASSPSGSDNEQFF
TRBV10-2	TRBJ1-2	CASSDQTENYGYTF
TRBV4-3	TRBJ1-1	CASSQPRDGNTEAFF
TRBV28	TRBJ2-2	CASSDVGGGTGELFF
TRBV4-2	TRBJ2-1	CASSQATSGNGYNEQFF
TRBV6-5	TRBJ2-7	CASSYGQGRTYEQYF
TRBV7-3	TRBJ1-1	CASSLTVTSTEAFF
TRBV4-1	TRBJ1-2	CASSQDLGWNYGYTF
TRBV9	TRBJ2-5	CASKGQLQETQYF